This T cell receptor (beta chain) was recorded in a study of T cell repertoires in cytomegalovirus infection. Study summary: It was the public TCR beta signatures that indicated both CMV infection and matching HLA type. The study's findings and limits: Summed frequency of shared TCR beta families picked out CMV carriers who also had the relevant HLA.

In TCRdb, the reads were re-called with MiXCR into one record per CDR3 protein. The table has approximately 990,000 distinct CDR3 sequences, more than 25% seen once; the top ten hold about 14%. As to this clonotype: Antigen unknown.

J gave up 4 bases and V 5 bases, and 14 bases lay outside the gene matches. The CDR3 extends over 16 amino acids. The sample consisted of cultured CD8+ T cells from PBMCs, taken from culture after CMV antigen stimulation. The TCR comes from a human donor in good health (CMV status not recorded). Some clones in this sample may be carry-over from other donors' samples. This sequence joins TRBV12-3 or TRBV12-4 and TRBJ2-7; 7 bases are a match to TRBD2. In DNA form, the CDR3 reads TGTGCCAGCAGTGACGGGGTAGGCGGGGGAATTTACGAGCAGTACTTC. This codes for CASSDGVGGGIYEQYF.